These T cell receptor beta chains were read from a single sample in a study of cytomegalovirus exposure and HLA in healthy donors. Repertoires were generated with immunoSEQ multiplex PCR, while TCRdb's copy carries only in-frame clones and drops some. Of about 90,000 clones in the sample, around 78% were seen once. The sequenced sample consisted of PBMCs. Source of these receptors: a woman between 40 and 50 years old in good health and CMV-seropositive. CDR3s include the opening cysteine and the closing phenylalanine or tryptophan. A D gene is named only where the DNA matches it firmly. Clone size appears in some rows only: once, few, many, or a class for an expanded clone.

size	D	V	J	CDR3	DNA
-	-	TRBV6-6	TRBJ1-6	CASLHRDLRDPLHF	TGTGCCAGCCTGCACAGAGACCTCCGGGATCCCCTCCACTTT
-	TRBD2	TRBV28	TRBJ2-4	CASSPTSGPLAKNIQYF	TGTGCCAGCAGCCCTACTAGCGGGCCCCTAGCCAAAAACATTCAGTACTTC
-	-	TRBV6-5	TRBJ1-1	CASSYGGTNTEAFF	TGTGCCAGCAGTTACGGGGGGACGAACACTGAAGCTTTCTTT
-	-	TRBV19	TRBJ2-1	CASSIPPPYNEQFF	TGTGCCAGTAGTATCCCCCCTCCCTACAATGAGCAGTTCTTC
few	TRBD1	TRBV6-1	TRBJ2-5	CASSEMGETGGLETQYF	TGTGCCAGCAGTGAAATGGGGGAGACAGGGGGCTTGGAGACCCAGTACTTC
-	TRBD2	TRBV9	TRBJ2-5	CASSAGLAEETQYF	TGTGCCAGCAGCGCCGGACTAGCGGAAGAGACCCAGTACTTC
once	TRBD1	TRBV19	TRBJ1-5	CASIPGQGPNQPQHF	TGTGCCAGTATTCCGGGACAGGGGCCGAATCAGCCCCAGCATTTT
-	TRBD2	TRBV4-3	TRBJ2-7	CASSPRLAQYEQYF	TGCGCCAGCAGCCCCCGACTAGCACAGTACGAGCAGTACTTC
-	TRBD1	TRBV6-4	TRBJ1-1	CASRQGGNTEAFF	TGTGCCAGTCGACAGGGCGGTAACACTGAAGCTTTCTTT
-	TRBD2	TRBV5-1	TRBJ2-1	CASSLDGTSVYNEQFF	TGCGCCAGCAGCTTGGATGGGACTAGTGTCTACAATGAGCAGTTCTTC
-	TRBD1	TRBV28	TRBJ2-2	CASSWDRANTGELFF	TGTGCCAGCAGCTGGGACAGAGCGAACACCGGGGAGCTGTTTTTT
-	TRBD2	TRBV10-3	TRBJ2-5	CAISGETGLAETQYF	TGTGCCATCAGTGGAGAAACGGGACTAGCAGAGACCCAGTACTTC
-	TRBD2	TRBV4-1	TRBJ2-3	CASSQGGLAGAGVGDTQYF	TGCGCCAGCAGCCAAGGGGGACTAGCGGGAGCCGGTGTCGGAGATACGCAGTATTTT
-	-	TRBV5-6	TRBJ1-2	CASSLILDSYGYTF	TGTGCCAGCAGCTTGATCCTGGACAGCTATGGCTACACCTTC
-	-	TRBV5-8	TRBJ2-7	CASSLAFGSWTSYEQYF	TGTGCCAGCAGCTTGGCGTTTGGTAGCTGGACATCCTACGAGCAGTACTTC
-	TRBD1	TRBV13	TRBJ1-1	CASSLGQGFEAFF	TGTGCCAGCAGCCTGGGACAGGGGTTTGAAGCTTTCTTT
-	-	TRBV27	TRBJ1-2	CASSSITGFGYGYTF	TGTGCCAGCAGTTCGATAACGGGATTCGGCTATGGCTACACCTTC
-	-	TRBV21-1	TRBJ2-7	CASSKGLSRGRGYEQYF	TGTGCCAGCAGCAAAGGGTTGAGTCGCGGGAGGGGGTACGAGCAGTACTTC
-	-	TRBV11-3	TRBJ2-5	CASSLDRSQETQYF	TGTGCCAGCAGCTTAGATCGCAGCCAAGAGACCCAGTACTTC
-	TRBD2	TRBV19	TRBJ2-2	CASRVAGMENTGELFF	TGTGCCAGTAGGGTAGCGGGAATGGAGAACACCGGGGAGCTGTTTTTT
-	-	TRBV6-6	TRBJ2-1	CASSPRTPAGEQFF	TGTGCCAGCAGTCCACGGACCCCGGCGGGTGAGCAGTTCTTC
-	-	TRBV21-1	TRBJ1-2	CASSETQTLTGTGVRTNYGYTF	TGTGCCAGCAGCGAGACTCAGACACTCACCGGGACAGGCGTTAGGACTAACTATGGCTACACCTTC
few	TRBD1	TRBV5-4	TRBJ2-5	CASSHTGGRFKTQYF	TGTGCCAGCAGTCATACAGGGGGGCGCTTTAAGACCCAGTACTTC
-	-	TRBV19	TRBJ2-1	CASSRKRVNNEQFF	TGTGCCAGTAGTAGAAAGCGGGTAAACAATGAGCAGTTCTTC
-	TRBD2	TRBV6-4	TRBJ2-3	CASSDGGGGTDTQYF	TGTGCCAGCAGTGATGGCGGGGGGGGCACAGATACGCAGTATTTT
once	TRBD1	TRBV28	TRBJ2-3	CASNGQGTDTQYF	TGTGCCAGCAATGGACAGGGCACAGATACGCAGTATTTT
-	-	TRBV27	TRBJ1-1	CASSLLGGNTEAFF	TGTGCCAGCAGTTTATTGGGGGGGAACACTGAAGCTTTCTTT
-	-	TRBV7-2	TRBJ2-2	CASSLWERNTGELFF	TGTGCCAGCAGCTTGTGGGAGAGGAATACCGGGGAGCTGTTTTTT
-	-	TRBV5-1	TRBJ2-1	CASSLEVGVRYNEQFF	TGCGCCAGCAGCTTGGAGGTAGGGGTGCGGTACAATGAGCAGTTCTTC
-	TRBD1	TRBV5-5	TRBJ2-2	CASSQALTGLFRDGELFF	TGTGCCAGCAGTCAGGCCCTGACAGGGCTGTTTCGGGACGGGGAGCTGTTTTTT
-	-	TRBV28	TRBJ1-3	CASSSPAPSSGNTIYF	TGTGCCAGCAGTTCCCCCGCGCCCTCCTCTGGAAACACCATATATTTT
-	-	TRBV6-5	TRBJ2-2	CASRGGHFNTGELFF	TGTGCCAGCAGGGGAGGTCATTTTAACACCGGGGAGCTGTTTTTT
-	-	TRBV11-2	TRBJ1-2	CASSLGVRVRVFSGYTF	TGTGCCAGCAGCTTAGGGGTCAGGGTTAGGGTTTTCTCTGGCTACACCTTC
-	-	TRBV9	TRBJ1-1	CASSVGGGDTEAFF	TGTGCCAGCAGCGTAGGGGGAGGGGACACTGAAGCTTTCTTT
-	-	TRBV30	TRBJ2-7	CAWSVTGVYEQYF	TGTGCCTGGAGTGTGACGGGAGTGTACGAGCAGTACTTC
-	TRBD1	TRBV6-5	TRBJ2-7	CASRPPTGGTYEQYF	TGTGCCAGCAGGCCTCCGACAGGGGGCACTTACGAGCAGTACTTC
few	-	TRBV5-6	TRBJ1-4	CASRRSGGTNEKLFF	TGTGCCAGCAGGCGTTCCGGCGGAACTAATGAAAAACTGTTTTTT
-	TRBD1	TRBV27	TRBJ1-6	CASSLRTGYSPLHF	TGTGCCAGCAGTTTAAGGACAGGGTATTCACCCCTCCACTTT
few	TRBD2	TRBV5-1	TRBJ2-5	CASSLTSAQETQYF	TGCGCCAGCAGCCTGACTAGCGCCCAAGAGACCCAGTACTTC